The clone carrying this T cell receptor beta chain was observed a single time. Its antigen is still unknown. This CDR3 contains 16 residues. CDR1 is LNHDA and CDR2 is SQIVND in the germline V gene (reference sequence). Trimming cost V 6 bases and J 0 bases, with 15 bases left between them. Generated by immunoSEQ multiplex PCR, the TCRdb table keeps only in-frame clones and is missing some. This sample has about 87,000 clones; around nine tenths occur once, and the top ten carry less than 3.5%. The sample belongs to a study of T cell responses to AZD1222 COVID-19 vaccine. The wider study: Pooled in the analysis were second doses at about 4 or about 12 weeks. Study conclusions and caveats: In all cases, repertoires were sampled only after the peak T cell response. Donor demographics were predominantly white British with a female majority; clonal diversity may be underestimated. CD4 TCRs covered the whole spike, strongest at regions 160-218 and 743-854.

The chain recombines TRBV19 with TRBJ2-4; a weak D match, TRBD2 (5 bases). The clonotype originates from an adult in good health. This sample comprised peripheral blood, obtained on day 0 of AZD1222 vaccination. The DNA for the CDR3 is TGTGCCAGTAGGCGAGGAGGCCTCCTAGCCAAAAACATTCAGTACTTC. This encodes CASRRGGLLAKNIQYF.